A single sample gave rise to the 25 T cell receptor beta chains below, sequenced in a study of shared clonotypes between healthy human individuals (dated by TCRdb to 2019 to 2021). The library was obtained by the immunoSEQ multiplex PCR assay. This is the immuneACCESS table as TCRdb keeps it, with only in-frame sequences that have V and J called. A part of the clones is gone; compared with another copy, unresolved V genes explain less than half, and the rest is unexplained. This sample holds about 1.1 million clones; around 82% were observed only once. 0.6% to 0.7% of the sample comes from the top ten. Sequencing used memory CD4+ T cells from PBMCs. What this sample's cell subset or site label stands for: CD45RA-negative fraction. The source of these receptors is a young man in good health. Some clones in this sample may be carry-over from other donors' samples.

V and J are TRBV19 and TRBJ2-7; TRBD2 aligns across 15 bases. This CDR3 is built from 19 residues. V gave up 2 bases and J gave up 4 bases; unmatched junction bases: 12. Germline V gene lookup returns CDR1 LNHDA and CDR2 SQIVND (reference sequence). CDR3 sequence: CASSITGLAGGPGSYEQYF. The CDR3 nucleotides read TGTGCCAGTAGTATAACGGGACTAGCGGGAGGCCCGGGGTCTTACGAGCAGTACTTC.

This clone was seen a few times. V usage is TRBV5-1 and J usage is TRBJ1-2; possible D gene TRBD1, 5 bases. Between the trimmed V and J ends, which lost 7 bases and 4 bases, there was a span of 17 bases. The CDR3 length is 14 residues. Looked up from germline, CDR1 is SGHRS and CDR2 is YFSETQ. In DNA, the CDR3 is TGCGCCAGCGCCTCAGGGTTGAGTGGCTATGGCTACACCTTC. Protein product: CASASGLSGYGYTF.

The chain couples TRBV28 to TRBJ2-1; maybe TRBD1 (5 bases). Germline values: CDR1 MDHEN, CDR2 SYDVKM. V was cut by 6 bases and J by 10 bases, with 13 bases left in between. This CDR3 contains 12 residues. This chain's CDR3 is CASSPYKGEQFF. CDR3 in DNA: TGTGCCAGCAGCCCTTACAAGGGGGAGCAGTTCTTC.

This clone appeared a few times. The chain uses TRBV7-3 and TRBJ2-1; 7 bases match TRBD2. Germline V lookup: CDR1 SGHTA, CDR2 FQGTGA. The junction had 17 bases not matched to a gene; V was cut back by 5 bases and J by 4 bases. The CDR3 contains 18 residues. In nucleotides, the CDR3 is TGTGCCAGCAGCCCTCGACCCGCCCCGGCTAGCGGTTACAATGAGCAGTTCTTC. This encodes CASSPRPAPASGYNEQFF.

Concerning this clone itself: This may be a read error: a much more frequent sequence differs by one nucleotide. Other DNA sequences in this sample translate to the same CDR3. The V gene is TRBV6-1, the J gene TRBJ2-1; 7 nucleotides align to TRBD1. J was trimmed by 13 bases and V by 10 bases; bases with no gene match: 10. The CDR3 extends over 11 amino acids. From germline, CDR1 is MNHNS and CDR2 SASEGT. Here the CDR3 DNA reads TGTGCCACACAGGGGCGCACTGAACAGTTCTTC. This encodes CATQGRTEQFF.

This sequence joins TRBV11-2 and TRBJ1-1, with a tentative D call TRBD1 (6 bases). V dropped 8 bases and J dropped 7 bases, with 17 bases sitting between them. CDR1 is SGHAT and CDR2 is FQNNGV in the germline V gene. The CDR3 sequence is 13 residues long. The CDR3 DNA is TGTGCCAGCCGCCCGGGGGGCATATATGAAGCTTTCTTT. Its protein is CASRPGGIYEAFF.

CDR3 residues: CASSPYEGEAFF. The DNA for the CDR3 is TGCGCCAGCAGCCCGTACGAGGGGGAAGCTTTCTTT. The chain links TRBV5-1 to TRBJ1-1, with D perhaps TRBD1 (5 bases). The germline gives CDR1 SGHRS, CDR2 YFSETQ. This CDR3 is built from 12 residues. Trimming shortened V by 4 bases and J by 8 bases, and 12 bases separated the two germline ends.

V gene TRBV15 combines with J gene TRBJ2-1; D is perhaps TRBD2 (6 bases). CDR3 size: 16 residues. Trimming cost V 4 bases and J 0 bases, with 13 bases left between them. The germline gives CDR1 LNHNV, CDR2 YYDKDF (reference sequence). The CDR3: CATSTLSGSSYNEQFF. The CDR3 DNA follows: TGTGCCACCAGCACACTAAGCGGGTCCTCCTACAATGAGCAGTTCTTC. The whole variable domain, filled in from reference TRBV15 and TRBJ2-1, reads DAMVIQNPRYQVTQFGKPVTLSCSQTLNHNVMYWYQQKSSQAPKLLFHYYDKDFNNEADTPDNFQSRRPNTSFCFLDIRSPGLGDTAMYLCATSTLSGSSYNEQFFGPGTRLTVL.

The CDR3 coding sequence is TGTGCCAGCAGCCCCCGTGGGGACCAGCCCCAGCATTTT. Protein product: CASSPRGDQPQHF. The rearrangement links TRBV9 to TRBJ1-5, with D possibly TRBD1 on 5 matching bases. The CDR3 has 13 amino acids. Germline values: CDR1 SGDLS, CDR2 YYNGEE. Trimming cost V 4 bases and J 7 bases, with 12 bases left between them.

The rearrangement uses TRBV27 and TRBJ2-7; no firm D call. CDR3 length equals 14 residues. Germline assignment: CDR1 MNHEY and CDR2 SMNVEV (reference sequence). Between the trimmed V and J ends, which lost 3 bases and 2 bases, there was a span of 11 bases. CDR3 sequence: CASSFGSGAYEQYF. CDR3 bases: TGTGCCAGCAGTTTCGGCAGTGGAGCCTACGAGCAGTACTTC.

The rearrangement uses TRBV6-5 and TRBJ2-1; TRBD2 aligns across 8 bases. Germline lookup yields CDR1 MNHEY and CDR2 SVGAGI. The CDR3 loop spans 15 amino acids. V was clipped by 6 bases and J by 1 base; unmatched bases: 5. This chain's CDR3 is CASRNIAGSYNEQFF. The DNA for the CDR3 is TGTGCCAGCAGGAACATAGCGGGGTCCTACAATGAGCAGTTCTTC.

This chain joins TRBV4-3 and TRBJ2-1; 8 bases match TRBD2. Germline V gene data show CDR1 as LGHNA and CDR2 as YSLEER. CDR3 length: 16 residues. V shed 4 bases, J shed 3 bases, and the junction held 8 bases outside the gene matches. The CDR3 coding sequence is TGCGCCAGCAGCCGCGCCCCCACTAGCGGCTACAATGAGCAGTTCTTC. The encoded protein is CASSRAPTSGYNEQFF.

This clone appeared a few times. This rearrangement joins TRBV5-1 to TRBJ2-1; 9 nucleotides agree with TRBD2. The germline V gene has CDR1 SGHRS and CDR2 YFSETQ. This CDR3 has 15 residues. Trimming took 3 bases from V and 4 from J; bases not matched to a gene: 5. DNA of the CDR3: TGCGCCAGCAGCTCGACTAGCGGTCCATACAATGAGCAGTTCTTC. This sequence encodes CASSSTSGPYNEQFF.

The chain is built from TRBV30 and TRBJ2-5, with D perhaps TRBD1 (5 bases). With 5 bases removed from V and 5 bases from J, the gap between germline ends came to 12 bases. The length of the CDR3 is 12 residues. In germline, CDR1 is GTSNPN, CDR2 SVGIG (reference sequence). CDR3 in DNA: TGTGCCTGGGCCACGGACAAGGAGACCCAGTACTTC. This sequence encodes CAWATDKETQYF.

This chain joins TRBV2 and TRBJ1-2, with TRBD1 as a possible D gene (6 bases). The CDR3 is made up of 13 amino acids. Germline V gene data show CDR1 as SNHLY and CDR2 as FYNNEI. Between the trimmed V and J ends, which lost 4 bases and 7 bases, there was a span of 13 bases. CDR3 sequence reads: CASSVRQDGGYTF. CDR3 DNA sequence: TGTGCCAGCAGTGTTAGACAGGACGGTGGCTACACCTTC. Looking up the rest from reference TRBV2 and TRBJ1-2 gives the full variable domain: EPEVTQTPSHQVTQMGQEVILRCVPISNHLYFYWYRQILGQKVEFLVSFYNNEISEKSEIFDDQFSVERPDGSNFTLKIRSTKLEDSAMYFCASSVRQDGGYTFGSGTRLTVV.

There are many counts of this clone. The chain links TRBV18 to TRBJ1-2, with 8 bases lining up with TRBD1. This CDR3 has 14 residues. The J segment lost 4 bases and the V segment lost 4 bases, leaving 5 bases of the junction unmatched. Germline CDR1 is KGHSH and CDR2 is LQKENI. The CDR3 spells CASSLPTGAYGYTF. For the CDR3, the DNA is TGTGCCAGCTCACTGCCGACAGGGGCCTATGGCTACACCTTC.

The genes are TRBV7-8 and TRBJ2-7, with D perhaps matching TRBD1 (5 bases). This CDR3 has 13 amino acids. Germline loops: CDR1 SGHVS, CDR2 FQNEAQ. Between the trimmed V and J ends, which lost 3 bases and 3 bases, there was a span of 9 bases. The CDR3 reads CASSFDDSYEQYF. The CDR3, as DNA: TGTGCCAGCAGCTTTGACGACAGCTACGAGCAGTACTTC.

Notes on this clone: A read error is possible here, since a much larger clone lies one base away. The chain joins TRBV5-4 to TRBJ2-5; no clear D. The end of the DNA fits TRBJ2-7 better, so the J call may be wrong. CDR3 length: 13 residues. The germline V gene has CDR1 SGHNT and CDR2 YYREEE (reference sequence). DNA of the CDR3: TGTGCCAGCAGCTTGTTCGGAGAGGACGAGCAGTACTTC. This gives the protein CASSLFGEDEQYF.

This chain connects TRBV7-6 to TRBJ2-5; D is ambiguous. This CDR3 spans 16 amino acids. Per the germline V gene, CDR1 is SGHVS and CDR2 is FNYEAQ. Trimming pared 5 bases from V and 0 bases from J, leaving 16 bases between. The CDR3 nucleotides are TGTGCCAGCAGCCGACTCCAGACCCTGTACCAAGAGACCCAGTACTTC. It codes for CASSRLQTLYQETQYF. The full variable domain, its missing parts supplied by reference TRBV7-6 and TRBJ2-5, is GAGVSQSPRYKVTKRGQDVALRCDPISGHVSLYWYRQALGQGPEFLTYFNYEAQQDKSGLPNDRFSAERPEGSISTLTIQRTEQRDSAMYRCASSRLQTLYQETQYFGPGTRLLVL.

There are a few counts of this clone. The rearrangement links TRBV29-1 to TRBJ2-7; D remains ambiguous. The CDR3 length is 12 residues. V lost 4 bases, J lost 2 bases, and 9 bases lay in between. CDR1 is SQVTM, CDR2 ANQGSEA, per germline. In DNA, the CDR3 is TGCAGCGTTGGGCTTCCGACCTACGAGCAGTACTTC. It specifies CSVGLPTYEQYF.

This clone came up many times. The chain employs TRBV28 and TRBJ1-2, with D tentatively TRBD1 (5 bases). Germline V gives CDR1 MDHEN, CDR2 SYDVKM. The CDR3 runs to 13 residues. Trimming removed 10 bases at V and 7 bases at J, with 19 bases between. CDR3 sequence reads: CANSPGPRLGYTF. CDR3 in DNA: TGTGCCAACTCACCGGGACCGAGGCTTGGCTACACCTTC.

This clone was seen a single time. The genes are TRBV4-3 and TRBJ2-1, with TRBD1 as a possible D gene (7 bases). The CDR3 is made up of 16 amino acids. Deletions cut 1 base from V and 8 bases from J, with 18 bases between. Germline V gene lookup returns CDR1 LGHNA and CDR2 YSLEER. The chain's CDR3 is CASSQVRGVNNYEQFF. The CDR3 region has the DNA TGCGCCAGCAGCCAAGTCAGGGGGGTCAACAATTATGAGCAGTTCTTC.

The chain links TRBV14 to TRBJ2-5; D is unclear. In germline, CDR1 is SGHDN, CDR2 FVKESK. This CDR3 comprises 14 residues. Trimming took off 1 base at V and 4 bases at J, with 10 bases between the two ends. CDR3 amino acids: CASSQGWPGETQYF. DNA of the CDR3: TGTGCCAGCAGCCAAGGGTGGCCCGGAGAGACCCAGTACTTC.

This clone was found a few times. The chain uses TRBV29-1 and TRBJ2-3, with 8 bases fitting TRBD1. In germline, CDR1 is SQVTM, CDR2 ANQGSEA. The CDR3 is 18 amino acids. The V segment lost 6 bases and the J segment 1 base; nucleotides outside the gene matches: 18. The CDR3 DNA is TGCAGCGTCGATCCGACAGGGGCCACAGTTCCAGGCACAGATACGCAGTATTTT. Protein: CSVDPTGATVPGTDTQYF.

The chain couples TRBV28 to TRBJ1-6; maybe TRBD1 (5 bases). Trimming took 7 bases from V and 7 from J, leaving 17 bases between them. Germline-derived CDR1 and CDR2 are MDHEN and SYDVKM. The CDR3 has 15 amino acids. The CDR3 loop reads CASKSPGGGNSPLHF. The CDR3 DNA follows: TGTGCCAGCAAGTCGCCTGGTGGGGGGAATTCACCCCTCCACTTT.